This is a list of T cell receptor beta chains from one sample in a study of blood T cell repertoires in COVID-19. Here immunoSEQ multiplex PCR was the method, and the copy in TCRdb shows in-frame clones only, minus some. The sample includes 250,000 or so clones, 85% to 90% seen only once; the top ten take approximately 1.5%. The sample was peripheral blood. The origin of the receptors is a woman aged 40 to 50 who had recovered from COVID-19. The CDR3 runs from the conserved cysteine through the conserved F or W. The listing skips clone size in some rows; elsewhere it reads once, few, many or a size class.

clone_size: -
j_call: TRBJ1-1
v_call: TRBV27
cdr3_aa: CASRGQSWNTEAFF

clone_size: -
j_call: TRBJ2-4
v_call: TRBV5-1
cdr3_aa: CASTPEPKNIQYF

clone_size: -
j_call: TRBJ2-2
v_call: TRBV3-1/TRBV3-2
cdr3_aa: CASSPGLAGAYPELFF

clone_size: -
j_call: TRBJ1-2
v_call: TRBV6-5
cdr3_aa: CASTAGFYGYTF

clone_size: -
j_call: TRBJ1-2
v_call: TRBV5-1
cdr3_aa: CASSLQTTNYGYTF

clone_size: -
j_call: TRBJ2-7
v_call: TRBV5-1
cdr3_aa: CASSSVGHTYEQYF

clone_size: -
j_call: TRBJ2-7
v_call: TRBV7-2
cdr3_aa: CASRTSGGYEQYF

clone_size: -
j_call: TRBJ2-4
v_call: TRBV10-1
cdr3_aa: CASSERRAAEGGIQYF

clone_size: -
j_call: TRBJ2-5
v_call: TRBV19
cdr3_aa: CASSTHYTPRGETQYF

clone_size: -
j_call: TRBJ2-7
v_call: TRBV15
cdr3_aa: CATSRGYEQYF

clone_size: -
j_call: TRBJ1-6
v_call: TRBV4-1
cdr3_aa: CASSRREGNNSPLHF

clone_size: -
j_call: TRBJ2-7
v_call: TRBV7-2
cdr3_aa: CASDMGQGATYEQYF

clone_size: once
j_call: TRBJ1-2
v_call: TRBV10-3
cdr3_aa: CAISEFRGSNYGYTF

clone_size: once
j_call: TRBJ2-3
v_call: TRBV5-4
cdr3_aa: CASSPAGANTDTQYF

clone_size: -
j_call: TRBJ2-7
v_call: TRBV10-1
cdr3_aa: CASSEAGAIYF

clone_size: -
j_call: TRBJ1-6
v_call: TRBV4-1
cdr3_aa: CASSQPLDRGHTSNSPLHF

clone_size: few
j_call: TRBJ1-5
v_call: TRBV29-1
cdr3_aa: CSVPDRSREQPQHF

clone_size: -
j_call: TRBJ1-3
v_call: TRBV19
cdr3_aa: CASSIFSYSGNTIYF

clone_size: once
j_call: TRBJ2-1
v_call: TRBV6-5
cdr3_aa: CASSSSGVHWNEQFF

clone_size: once
j_call: TRBJ2-3
v_call: TRBV18
cdr3_aa: CASSPSRGQTITDTQYF

clone_size: -
j_call: TRBJ1-1
v_call: TRBV9
cdr3_aa: CASSPTDSRTEAFF

clone_size: once
j_call: TRBJ1-2
v_call: TRBV28
cdr3_aa: CASSLLGWGGGYTF

clone_size: -
j_call: TRBJ2-7
v_call: TRBV3-1/TRBV3-2
cdr3_aa: CASSQRRGQAGTYEQYF

clone_size: -
j_call: TRBJ2-2
v_call: TRBV6-5
cdr3_aa: CASSYSISRGSGELFF

clone_size: -
j_call: TRBJ2-3
v_call: TRBV5-1
cdr3_aa: CASSFGGLAGGSTDTQYF

clone_size: once
j_call: TRBJ2-3
v_call: TRBV12-3/TRBV12-4
cdr3_aa: CACRRGSTDTQYF

clone_size: -
j_call: TRBJ1-3
v_call: TRBV4-1
cdr3_aa: CASSQSPTDGNTIYF

clone_size: -
j_call: TRBJ2-7
v_call: TRBV4-1
cdr3_aa: CASSRGLAASYEQYF

clone_size: few
j_call: TRBJ1-5
v_call: TRBV30
cdr3_aa: CAWTPQGNQPQHF

clone_size: -
j_call: TRBJ2-3
v_call: TRBV27
cdr3_aa: CASSFKGGGRPDTQYF

clone_size: once
j_call: TRBJ1-2
v_call: TRBV15
cdr3_aa: CATSRDFMTGAGGYTF